This TCR beta chain was captured by sequencing in a study of T cell repertoires in cytomegalovirus infection. TCRdb independently ran MiXCR on the reads; one entry per CDR3 protein. The table has about 320,000 distinct CDR3 sequences, over 7.5% seen once. The CDR3 runs 14 residues. The ends lost 3 bases at V and 7 bases at J; junction bases unmatched: 6. This clonotype was counted many times. The J gene is TRBJ1-2, the V gene TRBV12-3 or TRBV12-4, with 9 bases identical to TRBD1. Sequenced sample: PBMCs. This clonotype was obtained from a human donor in good health (CMV status not recorded). Some clones in this sample may be carry-over from other donors' samples. The CDR3 bases are TGTGCCAGCAGTTTGTCGGGACAGGGAGGTGGCTACACCTTC. As protein: CASSLSGQGGGYTF.